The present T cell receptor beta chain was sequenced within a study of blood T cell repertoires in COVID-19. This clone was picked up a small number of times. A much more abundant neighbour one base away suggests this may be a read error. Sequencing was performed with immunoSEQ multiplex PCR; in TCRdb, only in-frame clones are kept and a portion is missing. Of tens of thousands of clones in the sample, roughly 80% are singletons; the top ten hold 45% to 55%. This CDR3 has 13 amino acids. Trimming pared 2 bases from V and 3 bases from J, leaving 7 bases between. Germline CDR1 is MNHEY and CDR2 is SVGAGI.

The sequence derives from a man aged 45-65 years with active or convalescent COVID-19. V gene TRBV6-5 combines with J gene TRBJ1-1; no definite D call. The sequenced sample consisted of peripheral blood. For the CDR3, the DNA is TGTGCCAGCAGTTACGTCCAGGACACTGAAGCTTTCTTT. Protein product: CASSYVQDTEAFF.